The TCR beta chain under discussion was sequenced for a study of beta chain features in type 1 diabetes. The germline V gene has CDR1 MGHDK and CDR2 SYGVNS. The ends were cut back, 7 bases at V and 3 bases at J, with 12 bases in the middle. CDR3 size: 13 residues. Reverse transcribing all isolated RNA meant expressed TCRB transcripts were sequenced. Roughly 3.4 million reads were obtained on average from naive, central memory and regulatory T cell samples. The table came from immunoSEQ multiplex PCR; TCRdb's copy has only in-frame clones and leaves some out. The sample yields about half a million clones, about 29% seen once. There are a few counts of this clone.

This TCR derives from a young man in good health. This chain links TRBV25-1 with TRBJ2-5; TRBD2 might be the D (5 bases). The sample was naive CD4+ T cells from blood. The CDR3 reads CASNRGLEETQYF. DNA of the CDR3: TGTGCCAGCAACCGAGGACTGGAAGAGACCCAGTACTTC.